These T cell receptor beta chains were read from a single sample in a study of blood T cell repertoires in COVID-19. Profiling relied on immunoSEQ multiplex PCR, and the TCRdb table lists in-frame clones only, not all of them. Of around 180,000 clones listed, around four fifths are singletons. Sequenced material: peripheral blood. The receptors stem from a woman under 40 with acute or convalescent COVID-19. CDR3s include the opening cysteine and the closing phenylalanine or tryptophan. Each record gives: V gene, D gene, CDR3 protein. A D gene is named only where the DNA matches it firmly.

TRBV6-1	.	CASSEIWPVLNTIYF
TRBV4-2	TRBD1	CASSQEPGQPYEQYF
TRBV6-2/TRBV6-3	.	CASSYDAGSSEQYF
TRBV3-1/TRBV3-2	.	CASSQVGENTEAFF
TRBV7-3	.	CASSPPSTDTQYF
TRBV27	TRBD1	CASSRTGTGLYTEAFF
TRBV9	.	CASSGRGLSFTDTQYF
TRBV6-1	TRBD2	CASSEFSGGGGNEQYF
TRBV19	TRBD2	CASSWGGEYNEQFF
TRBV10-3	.	CAISESRQDNEQFF
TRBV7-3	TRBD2	CASSPQSLAGGVDTQYF
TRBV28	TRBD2	CASSSGLAGGPYTQYF
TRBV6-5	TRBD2	CASSLGAGIQETQYF
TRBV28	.	CASTLGLSGNTEAFF
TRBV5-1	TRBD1	CASSEDRARNEKLFF
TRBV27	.	CASSERGSSYNSPLHF
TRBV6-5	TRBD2	CASSYSMGSGSYEQYF
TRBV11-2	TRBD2	CASSLTSGRGNEQFF
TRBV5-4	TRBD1	CASSSPPGQGQAKNIQYF
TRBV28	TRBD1	CASRPGTGRVYEQYF
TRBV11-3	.	CASSLGRGSDTQYF
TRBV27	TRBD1	CASSLLGGPYNEQFF
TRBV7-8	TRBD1	CASSLVGTADKLFF
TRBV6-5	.	CASTRAGVEKLFF
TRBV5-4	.	CASSLGGGNNSPLHF
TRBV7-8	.	CASSLARFYGYTF